Listed below are T cell receptor beta chains from one sample, sequenced in a study of T cell changes during pregnancy in multiple sclerosis. Clones were sequenced by immunoSEQ multiplex PCR, and TCRdb holds only the in-frame ones, with some missing. The sample holds 30,000 to 45,000 clones; 91% are singletons and the top ten take 6% to 7.5%. Specimen: CD8+ T cells from peripheral blood mononuclear cells, collected in the second trimester of pregnancy. The receptors here all came from a female donor with multiple sclerosis, enrolled in a pregnancy study. Each CDR3 is given with its conserved first and last residue. Each record gives: D gene, V gene, clone size, J gene, CDR3 DNA, CDR3 protein. A D gene is named only where the DNA matches it firmly. Size is omitted from some rows. Given values are once, few, many or a class for expanded clones.

D gene: -; V gene: TRBV6-4; clone size: -; J gene: TRBJ2-1; CDR3 DNA: TGTGCCAGCAGTCCGAACGCGGGAAGGAGAAGGAATGAGCAGTTCTTC; CDR3 protein: CASSPNAGRRRNEQFF
D gene: TRBD2; V gene: TRBV19; clone size: -; J gene: TRBJ2-5; CDR3 DNA: TGTGCCAGTAGCCCCGGGACTAGCGTACAAGAGACCCAGTACTTC; CDR3 protein: CASSPGTSVQETQYF
D gene: TRBD2; V gene: TRBV10-2; clone size: -; J gene: TRBJ2-1; CDR3 DNA: TGCGCCAGTGCGAGCGGGAGTGACGAGCAGTTCTTC; CDR3 protein: CASASGSDEQFF
D gene: -; V gene: TRBV30; clone size: -; J gene: TRBJ1-1; CDR3 DNA: TGTGCCTGGGACCTTTCGGGGGGCGCGGGAACTGAAGCTTTCTTT; CDR3 protein: CAWDLSGGAGTEAFF
D gene: -; V gene: TRBV6-5; clone size: -; J gene: TRBJ2-5; CDR3 DNA: TGTGCCAGCAGTTACTCCCCACACCTCCAAGAGACCCAGTACTTC; CDR3 protein: CASSYSPHLQETQYF
D gene: TRBD1; V gene: TRBV13; clone size: -; J gene: TRBJ1-2; CDR3 DNA: TGTGCCAGCAGCTCACCAACAGGGGGCTCGGGCTATGGCTACACCTTC; CDR3 protein: CASSSPTGGSGYGYTF
D gene: -; V gene: TRBV27; clone size: few; J gene: TRBJ2-1; CDR3 DNA: TGTGCCAGCAGCCTAGAGCAGGGGACGTACAATGAGCAGTTCTTC; CDR3 protein: CASSLEQGTYNEQFF
D gene: -; V gene: TRBV4-3; clone size: few; J gene: TRBJ1-1; CDR3 DNA: TGCGCCAGCAGCCAAGACAGTATGAACACTGAAGCTTTCTTT; CDR3 protein: CASSQDSMNTEAFF
D gene: TRBD2; V gene: TRBV4-2; clone size: -; J gene: TRBJ2-1; CDR3 DNA: TGTGCCAGCAGCCAAGATTTGCTACTAGCGGGAGCCCACGAGCAGTTCTTC; CDR3 protein: CASSQDLLLAGAHEQFF
D gene: TRBD1; V gene: TRBV2; clone size: -; J gene: TRBJ1-2; CDR3 DNA: TGTGCCAGCATTGGTCTTTGGGACAGGGCTACACCAGCCGTAAACTATGGCTACACCTTC; CDR3 protein: CASIGLWDRATPAVNYGYTF
D gene: TRBD1; V gene: TRBV6-5; clone size: once; J gene: TRBJ1-2; CDR3 DNA: TGTGCCAGCCGTTACAGGGGGCAAGGCTACACCTTC; CDR3 protein: CASRYRGQGYTF
D gene: -; V gene: TRBV29-1; clone size: -; J gene: TRBJ2-5; CDR3 DNA: TGCAGCGTTGAAACTAGACTCCCCCCGACCCAGTACTTC; CDR3 protein: CSVETRLPPTQYF
D gene: -; V gene: TRBV18; clone size: -; J gene: TRBJ2-2; CDR3 DNA: TGTGCCAGCTCACCCCAGACAGAAAGAGACATTCTCAACACCGGGGAGCTGTTTTTT; CDR3 protein: CASSPQTERDILNTGELFF
D gene: TRBD1; V gene: TRBV9; clone size: -; J gene: TRBJ2-2; CDR3 DNA: TGTGCCAGCAGCCTCGACAGGGGTAACACCGGGGAGCTGTTTTTT; CDR3 protein: CASSLDRGNTGELFF
D gene: -; V gene: TRBV27; clone size: -; J gene: TRBJ2-7; CDR3 DNA: TGTGCCAGCAGTACGACAGTACGCTACGAGCAGTACTTC; CDR3 protein: CASSTTVRYEQYF
D gene: -; V gene: TRBV6-5; clone size: -; J gene: TRBJ2-3; CDR3 DNA: TGTGCCAGCAGTTACAGAGGTACAGATACGCAGTATTTT; CDR3 protein: CASSYRGTDTQYF
D gene: -; V gene: TRBV29-1; clone size: -; J gene: TRBJ2-2; CDR3 DNA: TGCAGCGTTGTTCTGGCCGCGAACACCGGGGAGCTGTTTTTT; CDR3 protein: CSVVLAANTGELFF
D gene: -; V gene: TRBV27; clone size: -; J gene: TRBJ1-2; CDR3 DNA: TGTGCCAGCAGTTTATTCGGGGGGAACTATGGCTACACCTTC; CDR3 protein: CASSLFGGNYGYTF
D gene: TRBD1; V gene: TRBV4-2; clone size: -; J gene: TRBJ1-5; CDR3 DNA: TGTGCCAGCAGCCTAAGGACAGGGGAAAAGGTAACTTGGCCCCAGCATTTT; CDR3 protein: CASSLRTGEKVTWPQHF
D gene: -; V gene: TRBV19; clone size: -; J gene: TRBJ2-3; CDR3 DNA: TGTGCCAGTAGTGCCCCTCCGGGACAAATTCATAATACGCAGTATTTT; CDR3 protein: CASSAPPGQIHNTQYF
D gene: -; V gene: TRBV7-9; clone size: -; J gene: TRBJ1-5; CDR3 DNA: TGTGCCAGCAGCTCGAATACTGACAGTAGCAATCAGCCCCAGCATTTT; CDR3 protein: CASSSNTDSSNQPQHF
D gene: -; V gene: TRBV5-6; clone size: -; J gene: TRBJ2-3; CDR3 DNA: TGTGCCAGCAGCTTGGACGGGGTTGGGACAGATACGCAGTATTTT; CDR3 protein: CASSLDGVGTDTQYF
D gene: -; V gene: TRBV4-3; clone size: -; J gene: TRBJ2-1; CDR3 DNA: TGCGCCAGCAGCCAAGTCTACGGGGACAATGAGCAGTTCTTC; CDR3 protein: CASSQVYGDNEQFF
D gene: TRBD2; V gene: TRBV2; clone size: once; J gene: TRBJ2-1; CDR3 DNA: TGTGCCAGCAGTTTGGGGGGAGGGCTTGTAGAGCAGTTCTTC; CDR3 protein: CASSLGGGLVEQFF
D gene: TRBD2; V gene: TRBV28; clone size: -; J gene: TRBJ2-1; CDR3 DNA: TGTGCCAGCAGTCTCGGGACTAGCGAATACAATGAGCAGTTCTTC; CDR3 protein: CASSLGTSEYNEQFF
D gene: TRBD1; V gene: TRBV7-9; clone size: few; J gene: TRBJ1-2; CDR3 DNA: TGTGCCAGCAGCTTAGCGGTGGGACAGGGGGCTGGCTACACCTTC; CDR3 protein: CASSLAVGQGAGYTF
D gene: -; V gene: TRBV6-1; clone size: -; J gene: TRBJ1-1; CDR3 DNA: TGTGCCAGCAGGGATGGGGCAGGGGAAGCTTTCTTT; CDR3 protein: CASRDGAGEAFF
D gene: -; V gene: TRBV19; clone size: -; J gene: TRBJ1-3; CDR3 DNA: TGTGCCAGTGGAAAGGGGCTTGGAAACACCATATATTTT; CDR3 protein: CASGKGLGNTIYF
D gene: -; V gene: TRBV9; clone size: -; J gene: TRBJ1-5; CDR3 DNA: TGTGCCAGCAGCTCGGGGGGAAATCAGCCCCAGCATTTT; CDR3 protein: CASSSGGNQPQHF
D gene: -; V gene: TRBV6-5; clone size: -; J gene: TRBJ1-2; CDR3 DNA: TGTGCCAGCAGTTATGGATACCAGGGTTTTAACTATGGCTACACCTTC; CDR3 protein: CASSYGYQGFNYGYTF
D gene: -; V gene: TRBV4-2; clone size: -; J gene: TRBJ1-1; CDR3 DNA: TGTGCCAGCAGCCAAATGGGGCAGCTAACTGAAGCTTTCTTT; CDR3 protein: CASSQMGQLTEAFF